This T cell receptor (beta chain) was observed in a study of cytomegalovirus exposure and HLA in healthy donors. Notes on the study in general: It was 150 to 200 TCR beta chains that were listed as cytomegalovirus-associated.

Per germline, CDR1 MNHNS and CDR2 SASEGT. This CDR3 comprises 14 residues. Trimming removed 8 bases from V and 0 bases from J, with 13 bases in between. PCR amplification relied on 60 Vbeta primers (plus 13 Jbeta primers). The protocol was immunoSEQ multiplex PCR, while the TCRdb copy is restricted to in-frame clones and leaves out a portion. Found here are some 180,000 clones, 80% of them singletons; the top ten hold 1.3% to 1.5%. Regarding this clone: Its antigen is unknown.

The sequencing sample was made of PBMCs. The chain uses TRBV6-1 and TRBJ1-1, with a weak D call TRBD1 (6 bases). This TCR came from a girl between 5 and 17 years old in good health and CMV-seropositive. This CDR3 is CASVKWGLNTEAFF. In DNA, the CDR3 is TGTGCCAGCGTAAAATGGGGGCTGAACACTGAAGCTTTCTTT.